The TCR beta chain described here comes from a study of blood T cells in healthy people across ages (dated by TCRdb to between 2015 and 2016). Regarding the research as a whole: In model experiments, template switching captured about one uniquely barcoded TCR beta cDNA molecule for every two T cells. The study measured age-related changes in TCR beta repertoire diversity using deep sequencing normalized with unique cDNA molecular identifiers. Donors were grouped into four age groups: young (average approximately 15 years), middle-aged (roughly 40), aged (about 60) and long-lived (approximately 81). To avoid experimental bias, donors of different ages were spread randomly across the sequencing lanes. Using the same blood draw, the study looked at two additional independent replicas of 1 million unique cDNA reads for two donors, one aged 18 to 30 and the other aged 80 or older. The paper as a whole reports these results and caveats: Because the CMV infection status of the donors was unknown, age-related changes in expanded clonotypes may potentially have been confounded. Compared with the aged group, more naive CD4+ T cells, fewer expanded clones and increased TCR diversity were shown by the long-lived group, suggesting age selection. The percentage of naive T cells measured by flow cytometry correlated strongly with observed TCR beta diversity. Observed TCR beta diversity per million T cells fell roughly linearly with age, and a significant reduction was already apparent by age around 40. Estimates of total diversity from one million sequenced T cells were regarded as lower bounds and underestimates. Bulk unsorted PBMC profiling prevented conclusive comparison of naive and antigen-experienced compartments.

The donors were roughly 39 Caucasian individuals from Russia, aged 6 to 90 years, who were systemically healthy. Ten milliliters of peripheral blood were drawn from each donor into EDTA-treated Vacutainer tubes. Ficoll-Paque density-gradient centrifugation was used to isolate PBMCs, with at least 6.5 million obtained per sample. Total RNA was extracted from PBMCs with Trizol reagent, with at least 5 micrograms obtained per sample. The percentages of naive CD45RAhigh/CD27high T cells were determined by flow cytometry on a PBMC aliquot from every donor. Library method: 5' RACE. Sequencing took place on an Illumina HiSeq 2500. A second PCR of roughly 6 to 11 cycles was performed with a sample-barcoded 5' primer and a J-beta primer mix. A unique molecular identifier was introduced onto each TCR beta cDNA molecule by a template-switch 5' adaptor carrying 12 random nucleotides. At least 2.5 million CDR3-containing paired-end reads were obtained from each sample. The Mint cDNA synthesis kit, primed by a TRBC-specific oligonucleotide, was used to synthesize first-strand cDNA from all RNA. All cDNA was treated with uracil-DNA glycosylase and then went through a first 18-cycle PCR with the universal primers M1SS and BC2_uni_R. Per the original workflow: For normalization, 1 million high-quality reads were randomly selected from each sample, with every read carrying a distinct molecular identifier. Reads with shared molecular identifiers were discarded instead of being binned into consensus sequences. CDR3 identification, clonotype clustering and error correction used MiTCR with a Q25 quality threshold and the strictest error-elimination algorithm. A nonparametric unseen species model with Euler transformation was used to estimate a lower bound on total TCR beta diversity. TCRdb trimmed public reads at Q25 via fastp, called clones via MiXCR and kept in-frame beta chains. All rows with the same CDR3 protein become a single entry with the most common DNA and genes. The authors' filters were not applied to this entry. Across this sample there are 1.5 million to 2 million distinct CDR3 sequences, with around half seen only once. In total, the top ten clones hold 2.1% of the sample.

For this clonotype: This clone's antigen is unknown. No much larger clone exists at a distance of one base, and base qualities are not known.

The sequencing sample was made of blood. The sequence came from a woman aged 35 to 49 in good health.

DNA sequence: TGCAGCGCCCTCGGGGGGTCCTACGAGCAGTACTTC. Its coded protein is CSALGGSYEQYF. This receptor chain uses TRBV20-1 and TRBJ2-7; the junction holds 7 bases that match TRBD2. From the cysteine up to the phenylalanine, the CDR3 has a length of 12 residues. Kept here is only the CDR3 DNA, which spans 36 bases and is read in frame from base 1. Based on the germline V gene (reference sequence), the CDR1 and CDR2 sequences are DFQATT and SNEGSKA.